These 31 T cell receptor beta chains came from one sample sequenced in a study of control samples from healthy donors and cancer patients. The protocol was immunoSEQ multiplex PCR, while the TCRdb copy is restricted to in-frame clones and leaves out a portion. The sample consists of about 69,000 clones, roughly 91% of them appearing once. The sequenced sample was PBMCs. These receptors were collected from a man aged 60-69 years with lung cancer.

This clone was recorded only once. V is TRBV11-2 and J is TRBJ1-2; D remains unclear. V lost 5 bases to trimming and J lost 2 bases, with 6 bases between them. The length of the CDR3 is 12 residues. The germline V gene has CDR1 SGHAT and CDR2 FQNNGV. The CDR3 spells CASSRLNYGYTF. The CDR3 nucleotides are TGTGCCAGCAGCAGACTCAACTATGGCTACACCTTC.

This clone was observed once. This chain links TRBV18 with TRBJ1-6, with D perhaps TRBD1 (5 bases). The CDR3 has 14 residues. Germline V CDR1 and CDR2: KGHSH, LQKENI. V lost 4 bases, J lost 7 bases, and 11 bases lay in between. CDR3 sequence: CASSRRDENSPLHF. The CDR3, as DNA: TGTGCCAGCTCACGCAGGGACGAAAATTCACCCCTCCACTTT.

V is TRBV6-6 and J is TRBJ2-2, with no clear D. V lost 7 bases, J lost 7 bases, and 19 bases lay in between. The CDR3 runs 15 residues. Germline assignment: CDR1 MNHNY and CDR2 SVGAGI (reference sequence). The CDR3: CASTTPVGSVGELFF. The DNA for the CDR3 is TGTGCCAGCACTACGCCGGTGGGGTCAGTCGGGGAGCTGTTTTTT.

This clone was found once. The chain joins TRBV3-1 (or the pseudogene TRBV3-2) to TRBJ2-4, with D hard to call. The CDR3 extends over 14 amino acids. The germline gives CDR1 LGHDT, CDR2 YNNKEL (reference sequence). The ends were cut back, 0 bases at V and 3 bases at J, with 6 bases in the middle. CDR3 nucleotides: TGTGCCAGCAGCCAAGATCTAGGCAAAAACATTCAGTACTTC. It codes for CASSQDLGKNIQYF.

V gene TRBV19 combines with J gene TRBJ2-2; D uncertain. CDR1 LNHDA and CDR2 SQIVND come from the germline V gene (reference sequence). Trimming took 7 bases from V and 1 from J, leaving 13 bases between them. The CDR3 covers 15 residues. CDR3 sequence reads: CASTPRTVNTGELFF. CDR3 DNA sequence: TGTGCCAGTACACCTCGGACCGTGAACACCGGGGAGCTGTTTTTT.

This sequence joins TRBV5-4 and TRBJ1-5; a possible D gene is TRBD1 (5 bases). This CDR3 region has 15 residues. CDR1 is SGHNT and CDR2 is YYREEE in the germline V gene (reference sequence). V lost 4 bases, J lost 7 bases, and 18 bases lay in between. The CDR3 sequence: CASSLGRGEEQPQHF. The CDR3 DNA reads TGTGCCAGCAGCCTCGGGAGGGGTGAAGAACAGCCCCAGCATTTT.

The chain recombines TRBV10-3 with TRBJ1-6; tentative D call: TRBD1 (6 bases). Germline V lookup: CDR1 ENHRY, CDR2 SYGVKD. The V gene lost 10 bases and the J gene lost 5 bases, with 15 bases spanning the gap. This CDR3 region has 14 residues. The DNA for the CDR3 is TGTGCCACCATGGACAGACCCAATAATTCACCCCTCCACTTT. Its translation: CATMDRPNNSPLHF.

V usage is TRBV20-1 and J usage is TRBJ1-2; no clear D. The CDR3 loop spans 11 amino acids. Per germline, CDR1 DFQATT and CDR2 SNEGSKA (reference sequence). The V end lost 1 base, the J end lost 4 bases, and 4 bases lay between the germline ends. CDR3 in DNA: TGCAGTGCTAGAGGAGGCTATGGCTACACCTTC. Amino acids: CSARGGYGYTF.

This chain joins TRBV30 and TRBJ2-7; 9 positions match TRBD1. V lost 1 base to trimming and J lost 0 bases; unmatched junction nucleotides: 4. The CDR3 totals 15 residues. Germline CDR1 is GTSNPN and CDR2 is SVGIG (reference sequence). As DNA, the CDR3 is TGTGCCTGGAGTGCCGGGACAGGGATCTCCTACGAGCAGTACTTC. Protein sequence: CAWSAGTGISYEQYF.

The chain recombines TRBV2 with TRBJ1-5; no clear D gene. The CDR3 spans 12 residues. Trimming took 6 bases from V and 10 from J, leaving 13 bases between them. From germline, CDR1 is SNHLY and CDR2 FYNNEI. CDR3 nucleotide sequence: TGTGCCAGCAGGGATATCACGCGCCCCCAGCATTTT. Translation gives CASRDITRPQHF.

This rearrangement joins TRBV6-5 to TRBJ2-5; D gene uncertain. The V end was cut by 8 bases, the J end by 0 bases, with 13 bases between. The CDR3 runs to 14 residues. The germline CDR1 and CDR2 sequences are MNHEY and SVGAGI. CDR3 residues: CASSLDVNQETQYF. The CDR3 DNA reads TGTGCCAGCTCCCTCGACGTGAACCAAGAGACCCAGTACTTC.

J is TRBJ1-2 and V is TRBV6-5, with D possibly TRBD1 on 5 matching bases. The germline V gene has CDR1 MNHEY and CDR2 SVGAGI. This CDR3 is built from 12 residues. The ends were cut back, 6 bases at V and 3 bases at J, with 8 bases in the middle. The CDR3 DNA is TGTGCCAGCAGGGTACAGGACTATGGCTACACCTTC. Translated, it gives CASRVQDYGYTF.

This clone was picked up a small number of times. J is TRBJ1-6 and V is TRBV3-1 (or the pseudogene TRBV3-2); TRBD1 matches 9 bases. CDR3 size: 15 residues. The germline gives CDR1 LGHDT, CDR2 YNNKEL (reference sequence). V gave up 2 bases and J gave up 10 bases; unmatched junction bases: 6. The chain's CDR3 is CASSQSRTGVSPLHF. In DNA form, the CDR3 reads TGTGCCAGCAGCCAATCTAGGACAGGGGTATCACCCCTCCACTTT.

This clone was found once. This chain connects TRBV6-5 to TRBJ1-2; TRBD1 agrees at 7 bases. CDR3 length equals 15 residues. Germline assignment: CDR1 MNHEY and CDR2 SVGAGI. V was clipped by 10 bases and J by 8 bases; unmatched bases: 19. CDR3 sequence (DNA): TGTGCCACAGTCGGGACAGCGAGGCTATCTTTAGGCTACACCTTC. Encoded protein: CATVGTARLSLGYTF.

The gene calls are TRBV27 and TRBJ1-1, with unresolved D. The germline V and J ends were trimmed by 5 bases and 3 bases, with 10 bases remaining between them. Germline lookup yields CDR1 MNHEY and CDR2 SMNVEV (reference sequence). This CDR3 contains 13 residues. CDR3 bases: TGTGCCAGCAGTCCCAATTGGGACACTGAAGCTTTCTTT. Translation gives CASSPNWDTEAFF.

The DNA for the CDR3 is TGTGCCAGCAGCTTACAAAATATCGAAGTCTACAATGAGCAGTTCTTC. This translates into CASSLQNIEVYNEQFF. V gene TRBV11-2 combines with J gene TRBJ2-1, with D unresolved. V was pared by 2 bases and J by 3 bases, with 14 bases between. Germline CDR1 reads SGHAT; CDR2 reads FQNNGV. The CDR3 runs 16 residues.

J is TRBJ2-5 and V is TRBV2; possibly TRBD2 for D (6 bases). Trimming removed 8 bases from V and 5 bases from J, with 12 bases in between. The V gene's germline CDR1 is SNHLY and CDR2 FYNNEI. This CDR3 is built from 12 residues. The CDR3 DNA sequence: TGTGCCAGCGGAAAGGGGAGGGAGACCCAGTACTTC. This codes for CASGKGRETQYF.

The chain has TRBV6-1 and TRBJ2-3; D assignment may be TRBD1 or TRBD2 (6 bases each). V was clipped by 3 bases and J by 4 bases, with 14 bases between them. Germline V gene lookup returns CDR1 MNHNS and CDR2 SASEGT. The CDR3 covers 15 residues. The CDR3 region has the DNA TGTGCCAGCAGTGATAGGGGGGCCAGTCCAGATACGCAGTATTTT. Amino acid sequence: CASSDRGASPDTQYF.

V is TRBV12-3 or TRBV12-4 and J is TRBJ1-5; 8 bases line up with TRBD1. This CDR3 is 13 amino acids long. V dropped 5 bases and J dropped 7; count of bases not matched to a gene: 4. The CDR3 sequence is CASSQGAGQPQHF. The CDR3 nucleotides are TGTGCCAGCAGTCAGGGGGCGGGACAGCCCCAGCATTTT.

The V and J genes are TRBV6-5 and TRBJ1-1; no clear D. Germline loops: CDR1 MNHEY, CDR2 SVGAGI. Trimming took 0 bases from V and 1 from J, leaving 9 bases between them. The CDR3 covers 15 residues. The CDR3 region has the DNA TGTGCCAGCAGTTACTCGTATTTGGGGAACACTGAAGCTTTCTTT. Its translation is CASSYSYLGNTEAFF.

The chain combines TRBV6-5 with TRBJ2-3, with 14 bases identical to TRBD2. Per the germline V gene, CDR1 is MNHEY and CDR2 is SVGAGI. The CDR3 is 15 residues long. V was clipped by 5 bases and J by 4 bases; unmatched bases: 2. This chain's CDR3 is CASSRTSGGPDTQYF. CDR3 bases: TGTGCCAGCAGTCGGACTAGCGGGGGGCCAGATACGCAGTATTTT.

The V gene is TRBV7-9, the J gene TRBJ1-1, with 7 bases fitting TRBD1. Per germline, CDR1 SEHNR and CDR2 FQNEAQ (reference sequence). The CDR3 is made up of 15 amino acids. J lost 1 base, V lost 3 bases, and 5 bases had no gene match. In DNA form, the CDR3 reads TGTGCCAGCAGCTTCGGGACAGCCTCGAACACTGAAGCTTTCTTT. This gives the protein CASSFGTASNTEAFF.

The chain has TRBV20-1 and TRBJ1-2; no clear D. The CDR3 consists of 11 residues. Trimming removed 3 bases from V and 7 bases from J, with 9 bases in between. The V gene's germline CDR1 is DFQATT and CDR2 SNEGSKA (reference sequence). CDR3: CSASFVGGYTF. In DNA form, the CDR3 reads TGCAGTGCTAGTTTCGTGGGTGGCTACACCTTC.

This clone was picked up one time. The V gene is TRBV5-1, the J gene TRBJ1-4; a possible D gene is TRBD1 (6 bases). Trimming cost V 0 bases and J 8 bases, with 11 bases left between them. Germline CDR1 is SGHRS and CDR2 is YFSETQ. The CDR3 is made up of 14 amino acids. CDR3 sequence: CASSLDRVREKLFF. The CDR3 DNA is TGCGCCAGCAGCTTGGACAGGGTTCGCGAAAAACTGTTTTTT.

The chain's CDR3 is CASSLSGGGSTYNEQFF. The DNA for the CDR3 is TGCGCCAGCAGCTTGTCGGGCGGAGGGTCAACCTACAATGAGCAGTTCTTC. This sequence joins TRBV5-1 and TRBJ2-1; a weak D match, TRBD2 (6 bases). Germline V gives CDR1 SGHRS, CDR2 YFSETQ. CDR3 length equals 17 residues. Trimming took off 1 base at V and 2 bases at J, with 16 bases between the two ends. The whole variable domain, filled in from reference TRBV5-1 and TRBJ2-1, reads KAGVTQTPRYLIKTRGQQVTLSCSPISGHRSVSWYQQTPGQGLQFLFEYFSETQRNKGNFPGRFSGRQFSNSRSEMNVSTLELGDSALYLCASSLSGGGSTYNEQFFGPGTRLTVL.

The V call is TRBV18, the J call TRBJ1-1, with D possibly TRBD1 on 6 matching bases. V was clipped by 3 bases and J by 4 bases, with 15 bases between them. The germline V gene encodes CDR1 KGHSH and CDR2 LQKENI. This CDR3 is built from 15 residues. In nucleotides, the CDR3 is TGTGCCAGCTCACCCCTTTTGACAGGTTCCACTGAAGCTTTCTTT. Translating it yields CASSPLLTGSTEAFF.

The chain combines TRBV4-1 with TRBJ1-1; 7 bases line up with TRBD1. Germline V CDR1 and CDR2: MGHRA, YSYEKL. The V gene end was trimmed by 4 bases and the J gene end by 4 bases; junction bases not matched to a gene: 3. This CDR3 contains 13 residues. The CDR3 sequence is CASSLAGGTEAFF. Written as DNA, the CDR3 is TGCGCCAGCAGCCTCGCAGGGGGCACTGAAGCTTTCTTT.

This chain joins TRBV7-8 and TRBJ1-4; 8 bases line up with TRBD1. The germline V gene has CDR1 SGHVS and CDR2 FQNEAQ. V lost 6 bases, J lost 8 bases, and 11 bases stayed unmatched. This CDR3 has 15 residues. CDR3 loop: CASRLQGAAWEKLFF. CDR3 in DNA: TGTGCCAGCAGACTTCAGGGGGCAGCCTGGGAAAAACTGTTTTTT.

Comments on this clone: This specimen includes other DNA sequences encoding the same CDR3. This chain uses TRBV9 with TRBJ1-3; D is unresolved. The CDR3 loop spans 14 amino acids. Germline V lookup: CDR1 SGDLS, CDR2 YYNGEE. V dropped 0 bases and J dropped 0 bases, with 4 bases sitting between them. The CDR3 DNA is TGTGCCAGCAGCGTAGGAAGCTCTGGAAACACCATATATTTT. Protein sequence: CASSVGSSGNTIYF.

This clone was counted once. The chain links TRBV29-1 to TRBJ2-1; TRBD2 might be the D (5 bases). Per germline, CDR1 SQVTM and CDR2 ANQGSEA. This CDR3 contains 10 residues. The CDR3 nucleotides are TGCAGTGCGGGCGGCAATGAGCAGTTCTTC. Its protein is CSAGGNEQFF.

This chain uses TRBV7-9 with TRBJ1-2, with D unclear. CDR3 length equals 13 residues. Trimming took off 3 bases at V and 8 bases at J, with 13 bases between the two ends. CDR1 is SEHNR and CDR2 is FQNEAQ in the germline V gene (reference sequence). Here the CDR3 reads CASSLAQTRGYTF. CDR3 bases: TGTGCCAGCAGCTTGGCCCAAACGAGAGGCTACACCTTC.